In this sample, the clone carrying this T cell receptor (beta chain) turned up once. The data were obtained in a study of blood T cell repertoires in COVID-19. About the research overall: Both acute and convalescent COVID-19 samples were obtained from the United States, Italy and Spain. Nucleic acid was either cDNA or gDNA, and it came from T cells, B-cell-depleted T cells, or PBMCs.

Sequencing used immunoSEQ multiplex PCR; TCRdb keeps in-frame clones, though not all of them. The sample holds some 190,000 clones, approximately 85% seen once. This CDR3 is 14 amino acids long. Germline V CDR1 and CDR2: MNHNS, SASEGT. Trimming removed 3 bases at V and 5 bases at J, with 10 bases between. The sequenced sample consisted of peripheral blood. This clonotype was obtained from a man aged 55-75 years with acute or convalescent COVID-19. The chain combines TRBV6-1 with TRBJ1-4; no firm D call. CDR3 residues: CASSDRGRNEKLFF. The DNA for the CDR3 is TGTGCCAGCAGTGACCGAGGGCGCAATGAAAAACTGTTTTTT.